Each of the 28 T cell receptor beta chains below was sequenced from the same sample in a study of blood T cell repertoires in COVID-19. Sequencing used immunoSEQ multiplex PCR; TCRdb keeps in-frame clones, though not all of them. This table holds fewer than 80,000 clones, roughly 89% found once. The sample comprised peripheral blood. These TCRs come from a woman between 45 and 60 years old with active COVID-19.

This chain links TRBV5-1 with TRBJ1-1; TRBD1 matches at 10 bases. Germline trimming cut 6 bases from V and 1 base from J; bases unmatched to any gene: 9. The CDR3 runs 16 residues. Germline CDR1 is SGHRS and CDR2 is YFSETQ. CDR3 region: CASNKETGGSNTEAFF. In DNA, the CDR3 is TGCGCCAGCAACAAAGAGACAGGGGGCTCGAACACTGAAGCTTTCTTT. Variable domain in full (rest from reference TRBV5-1 and TRBJ1-1): KAGVTQTPRYLIKTRGQQVTLSCSPISGHRSVSWYQQTPGQGLQFLFEYFSETQRNKGNFPGRFSGRQFSNSRSEMNVSTLELGDSALYLCASNKETGGSNTEAFFGQGTRLTVV.

The chain carries TRBV12-3 or TRBV12-4 and TRBJ1-1, with D maybe TRBD1 (5 bases). V shed 5 bases and J shed 1 base, with 8 bases lying between them. This CDR3 has 13 amino acids. The chain's CDR3 is CASSPTANTEAFF. CDR3 coding DNA: TGTGCCAGCAGTCCGACAGCGAACACTGAAGCTTTCTTT.

The chain joins TRBV10-3 to TRBJ2-1; D might be TRBD1 (5 bases). The V gene's germline CDR1 is ENHRY and CDR2 SYGVKD. The CDR3 length is 12 residues. The V end was cut by 6 bases, the J end by 8 bases, with 11 bases between. The CDR3, as DNA: TGTGCCATCAGGGACACGGGCGATGAGCAGTTCTTC. Protein sequence: CAIRDTGDEQFF.

The rearrangement links TRBV28 to TRBJ1-1; D remains ambiguous. V was trimmed by 2 bases and J by 6 bases, leaving 4 bases between them. This CDR3 contains 11 residues. Germline CDR1 MDHEN, CDR2 SYDVKM. The CDR3 DNA reads as TGTGCCAGCAGTTTAATCTCTGAAGCTTTCTTT. Amino acids: CASSLISEAFF.

V usage is TRBV4-1 and J usage is TRBJ2-3, with TRBD2 as a possible D gene (6 bases). From germline, CDR1 is MGHRA and CDR2 YSYEKL. The V and J ends lost 0 bases and 6 bases respectively, with 16 bases between them. The CDR3 is made up of 16 amino acids. CDR3 bases: TGCGCCAGCAGCCAAGATTGGGGACTCGGTTCGGATACGCAGTATTTT. As protein: CASSQDWGLGSDTQYF.

This chain links TRBV19 with TRBJ2-1; perhaps TRBD1 as D (5 bases). This CDR3 contains 14 residues. V lost 5 bases to trimming and J lost 1 base, with 9 bases between them. Germline lookup yields CDR1 LNHDA and CDR2 SQIVND (reference sequence). The CDR3 reads CASSLAGSYNEQFF. The CDR3 coding sequence is TGTGCCAGTAGTCTGGCAGGGTCCTACAATGAGCAGTTCTTC.

This clone was picked up a small number of times. The chain joins TRBV27 to TRBJ2-2, with a possible D match to TRBD1 (5 bases). The germline V gene encodes CDR1 MNHEY and CDR2 SMNVEV (reference sequence). V lost 7 bases, J lost 0 bases, and 15 bases lay in between. The CDR3 is made up of 16 amino acids. This CDR3 reads CASTIQGNSNTGELFF. The CDR3 DNA follows: TGTGCCAGCACCATTCAGGGCAACTCGAACACCGGGGAGCTGTTTTTT.

The chain joins TRBV9 to TRBJ2-1, with 14 bases identical to TRBD2. In germline, CDR1 is SGDLS, CDR2 YYNGEE. The V segment lost 3 bases and the J segment 7 bases; nucleotides outside the gene matches: 12. This CDR3 has 18 residues. The CDR3 reads CASSGAAGTSGSRNEQFF. The CDR3 nucleotides read TGTGCCAGCAGCGGGGCGGCCGGGACTAGCGGGAGCAGGAATGAGCAGTTCTTC.

This clone was seen only once. The rearrangement joins TRBV3-1 (or the pseudogene TRBV3-2) to TRBJ1-3, with D uncertain. Germline V gene data show CDR1 as LGHDT and CDR2 as YNNKEL (reference sequence). CDR3 length: 15 amino acids. V lost 1 base and J 3 bases, leaving 10 bases between the germline ends. The CDR3 sequence: CASSQGPFNGNTIYF. The CDR3 DNA follows: TGTGCCAGCAGCCAAGGGCCCTTCAATGGAAACACCATATATTTT.

The chain employs TRBV29-1 and TRBJ1-1; 10 nucleotides match TRBD1. CDR3 length: 13 residues. Germline V gives CDR1 SQVTM, CDR2 ANQGSEA. Germline trimming cut 7 bases from V and 1 base from J; bases unmatched to any gene: 3. The CDR3 spells CSGQGAPNTEAFF. The CDR3 bases are TGCAGCGGACAGGGGGCCCCGAACACTGAAGCTTTCTTT. Variable domain in full (rest from reference TRBV29-1 and TRBJ1-1): SAVISQKPSRDICQRGTSLTIQCQVDSQVTMMFWYRQQPGQSLTLIATANQGSEATYESGFVIDKFPISRPNLTFSTLTVSNMSPEDSSIYLCSGQGAPNTEAFFGQGTRLTVV.

The chain links TRBV9 to TRBJ1-2; D is ambiguous. The CDR3 has 15 amino acids. The germline V and J ends were trimmed by 3 bases and 2 bases, with 14 bases remaining between them. Germline V lookup: CDR1 SGDLS, CDR2 YYNGEE. The chain's CDR3 is CASSDLSTRNYGYTF. In DNA form, the CDR3 reads TGTGCCAGCAGCGACTTATCGACACGAAACTATGGCTACACCTTC.

This clone was found a few times. This chain joins TRBV10-1 and TRBJ2-7, with TRBD1 matching over 9 bases. CDR1 is WNHNN and CDR2 is SYGVQD in the germline V gene (reference sequence). V trimming: 7 bases; J trimming: 4 bases; junction bases outside the gene matches: 5. The CDR3 contains 13 residues. The CDR3 loop is CASIKDRGYEQYF. The CDR3 nucleotides read TGCGCCAGCATTAAGGACAGGGGTTACGAGCAGTACTTC.

This chain uses TRBV29-1 with TRBJ2-5, with 8 bases that match TRBD2. This CDR3 is built from 12 residues. V dropped 6 bases and J dropped 6; count of bases not matched to a gene: 6. Germline V gene data show CDR1 as SQVTM and CDR2 as ANQGSEA. CDR3 sequence: CSVGGLAQTQYF. The CDR3 nucleotides read TGCAGCGTAGGTGGACTAGCTCAGACCCAGTACTTC.

This rearrangement joins TRBV6-1 to TRBJ2-7; 8 bases map to TRBD1. The CDR3 has 16 amino acids. Germline V lookup: CDR1 MNHNS, CDR2 SASEGT. V trimming: 4 bases; J trimming: 7 bases; junction bases outside the gene matches: 15. The CDR3 loop is CASSALQGGFPPEQYF. CDR3 nucleotide sequence: TGTGCCAGCAGTGCACTACAGGGGGGCTTCCCTCCGGAGCAGTACTTC.

The rearrangement joins TRBV7-2 to TRBJ2-1, with D tentatively TRBD2 (6 bases). CDR3 size: 15 residues. In germline, CDR1 is SGHTA, CDR2 FQGNSA. V shed 2 bases and J shed 7 bases, with 15 bases lying between them. CDR3 in amino acids: CASSLTRDSWNEQFF. In nucleotides, the CDR3 is TGTGCCAGCAGCTTAACTCGGGACTCTTGGAATGAGCAGTTCTTC. Combining the CDR3 with reference TRBV7-2 and TRBJ2-1 gives the whole variable domain GAGVSQSPSNKVTEKGKDVELRCDPISGHTALYWYRQSLGQGLEFLIYFQGNSAPDKSGLPSDRFSAERTGGSVSTLTIQRTQQEDSAVYLCASSLTRDSWNEQFFGPGTRLTVL.

V and J are TRBV2 and TRBJ1-1, with TRBD1 matching 8 bases. CDR1 and CDR2 (germline): SNHLY, FYNNEI. This CDR3 comprises 15 residues. The V and J ends lost 6 bases and 3 bases, in that order; junction bases with no gene match: 9. The CDR3 sequence is CASRTRTGTYTEAFF. The CDR3 coding sequence is TGTGCCAGCAGAACCCGGACAGGGACCTACACTGAAGCTTTCTTT.

The J gene is TRBJ2-3, the V gene TRBV6-2 or TRBV6-3; 7 bases align to TRBD1. Germline lookup yields CDR1 MNHEY and CDR2 SVGEGT. CDR3 length: 15 amino acids. The J segment lost 4 bases and the V segment lost 6 bases, leaving 10 bases of the junction unmatched. CDR3 sequence: CASSVQGIRADTQYF. The CDR3 nucleotides read TGTGCCAGCAGCGTACAGGGGATAAGGGCAGATACGCAGTATTTT.

DNA for the CDR3: TGTGCCAGCAGCCCGGGTTCAGGGGTTGGACCCCTCCACTTT. The encoded protein is CASSPGSGVGPLHF. The V gene is TRBV6-4, the J gene TRBJ1-6, with D possibly being TRBD1 (6 bases). The CDR3 is made up of 14 amino acids. V lost 6 bases to trimming and J lost 12 bases, with 18 bases between them. Germline-derived CDR1 and CDR2 are MRHNA and SNTAGT.

The V gene is TRBV4-1, the J gene TRBJ2-2; 8 positions match TRBD2. J gave up 5 bases and V 0 bases, and 5 bases lay outside the gene matches. Germline V CDR1 and CDR2: MGHRA, YSYEKL. This CDR3 region has 16 residues. The CDR3 coding sequence is TGCGCCAGCAGCCAAGAACCGGGAGGGCGTACCGGGGAGCTGTTTTTT. This gives the protein CASSQEPGGRTGELFF.

The rearrangement links TRBV19 to TRBJ1-2; 10 bases match TRBD1. In germline, CDR1 is LNHDA, CDR2 SQIVND (reference sequence). V was clipped by 9 bases and J by 4 bases; unmatched bases: 5. There are 13 residues in the CDR3. The CDR3 DNA reads TGTGCCAGCCGGGACAGGGGTATCTATGGCTACACCTTC. This translates into CASRDRGIYGYTF.

The chain links TRBV5-6 to TRBJ1-5; 9 bases fit TRBD1. The germline V gene encodes CDR1 SGHDT and CDR2 YYEEEE. Losses at the gene ends were 5 bases for V and 8 bases for J; bases not matched to a gene: 5. The CDR3 contains 13 residues. Here the CDR3 reads CASSADRGKPQHF. The CDR3 bases are TGTGCCAGCAGTGCGGACAGGGGCAAGCCCCAGCATTTT. Combining the CDR3 with reference TRBV5-6 and TRBJ1-5 gives the whole variable domain DAGVTQSPTHLIKTRGQQVTLRCSPKSGHDTVSWYQQALGQGPQFIFQYYEEEERQRGNFPDRFSGHQFPNYSSELNVNALLLGDSALYLCASSADRGKPQHFGDGTRLSIL.

This clone was recorded only once. The chain combines TRBV6-5 with TRBJ2-7; 7 bases fit TRBD1. Germline CDR1 MNHEY, CDR2 SVGAGI. This CDR3 comprises 15 residues. After removal of 9 bases from V and 0 bases from J, the junction contained 11 bases not matched to a gene. CDR3 amino acids: CASGYRGPSSYEQYF. CDR3 in DNA: TGTGCCAGTGGCTACAGGGGCCCAAGCTCCTACGAGCAGTACTTC.

V usage is TRBV6-1 and J usage is TRBJ2-4, with D possibly being TRBD2 (7 bases). The CDR3 has 16 amino acids. Germline V lookup: CDR1 MNHNS, CDR2 SASEGT. V lost 2 bases and J lost 1, with 12 bases in between. The CDR3 protein is CASSEIGGLAKNIQYF. CDR3 in DNA: TGTGCCAGCAGTGAAATCGGGGGGCTTGCCAAAAACATTCAGTACTTC.

The chain couples TRBV19 to TRBJ1-1; D gene uncertain. The CDR3 has 14 residues. Germline V gives CDR1 LNHDA, CDR2 SQIVND (reference sequence). Between the trimmed V and J ends, which lost 3 bases and 3 bases, there was a span of 11 bases. The CDR3 reads CASSITGFDTEAFF. The CDR3 DNA reads TGTGCCAGTAGTATCACCGGGTTCGACACTGAAGCTTTCTTT.

The V call is TRBV2, the J call TRBJ1-3; possible D gene TRBD1, 5 bases. Trimming shortened V by 7 bases and J by 8 bases, and 21 bases separated the two germline ends. This CDR3 spans 15 amino acids. Germline loops: CDR1 SNHLY, CDR2 FYNNEI. CDR3 in amino acids: CASKTDSDNPDTIYF. CDR3 nucleotides: TGTGCCAGCAAGACCGACAGCGACAACCCCGACACCATATATTTT.

The gene calls are TRBV28 and TRBJ2-5; D gene ambiguous. The CDR3 sequence is 14 residues long. Germline V gene sequence: CDR1 MDHEN, CDR2 SYDVKM. Trimming stripped 5 bases from V and 3 bases from J, with 13 bases between. CDR3 sequence reads: CASSPTAGKETQYF. The CDR3 nucleotides are TGTGCCAGCAGTCCCACCGCCGGTAAAGAGACCCAGTACTTC.

J is TRBJ2-7 and V is TRBV28, with D unclear. V shed 4 bases and J shed 7 bases, with 8 bases lying between them. The CDR3 is made up of 11 amino acids. The V gene's germline CDR1 is MDHEN and CDR2 SYDVKM. CDR3 nucleotide sequence: TGTGCCAGCAGTTGGCTCGGGGAGCAGTACTTC. It yields the protein CASSWLGEQYF. The variable domain in full, with the rest retrieved from reference TRBV28 and TRBJ2-7, is DVKVTQSSRYLVKRTGEKVFLECVQDMDHENMFWYRQDPGLGLRLIYFSYDVKMKEKGDIPEGYSVSREKKERFSLILESASTNQTSMYLCASSWLGEQYFGPGTRLTVT.

CDR3 in DNA: TGTGCCTGGAGCCAGGGATATCACGATGGCTACACCTTC. Protein product: CAWSQGYHDGYTF. The chain employs TRBV30 and TRBJ1-2, with a weak D call TRBD1 (5 bases). With 3 bases removed from V and 6 bases from J, the gap between germline ends came to 14 bases. There are 13 residues in the CDR3. CDR1 and CDR2 from the germline V gene are GTSNPN and SVGIG (reference sequence).